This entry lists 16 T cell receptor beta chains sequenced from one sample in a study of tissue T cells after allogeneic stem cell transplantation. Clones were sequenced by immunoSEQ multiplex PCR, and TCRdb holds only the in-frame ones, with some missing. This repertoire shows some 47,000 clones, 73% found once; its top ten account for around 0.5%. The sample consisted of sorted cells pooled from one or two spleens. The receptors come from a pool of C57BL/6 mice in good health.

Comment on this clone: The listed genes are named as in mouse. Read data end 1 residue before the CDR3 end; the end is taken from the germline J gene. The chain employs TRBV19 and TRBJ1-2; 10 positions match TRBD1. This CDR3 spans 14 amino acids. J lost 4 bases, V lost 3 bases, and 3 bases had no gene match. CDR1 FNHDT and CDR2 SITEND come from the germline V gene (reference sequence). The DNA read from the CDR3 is TGTGCCAGCAGTAAGACAGGGGGCGGCTCCGACTACACC. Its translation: CASSKTGGGSDYT. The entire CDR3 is CASSKTGGGSDYTF.

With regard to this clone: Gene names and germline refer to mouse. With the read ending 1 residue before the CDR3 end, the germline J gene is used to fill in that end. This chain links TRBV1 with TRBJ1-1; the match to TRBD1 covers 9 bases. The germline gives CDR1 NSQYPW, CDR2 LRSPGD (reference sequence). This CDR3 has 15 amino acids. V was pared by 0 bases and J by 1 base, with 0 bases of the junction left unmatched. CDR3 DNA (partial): TGCACCTGCAGTGCAGAGGGACAGGGAAACACAGAAGTCTTC. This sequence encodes CTCSAEGQGNTEVF. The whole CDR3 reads CTCSAEGQGNTEVFF. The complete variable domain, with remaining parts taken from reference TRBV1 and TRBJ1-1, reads VTLLEQNPRWRLVPRGQAVNLRCILKNSQYPWMSWYQQDLQKQLQWLFTLRSPGDKEVKSLPGADYLATRVTDTELRLQVANMSQGRTLYCTCSAEGQGNTEVFFGKGTRLTVV.

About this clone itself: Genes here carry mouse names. The CDR3 DNA, read in part, is TGTGCCAGCAGCTTAACTGGGGGGAGTCAAAACACCTTGTAC. Its protein product is CASSLTGGSQNTLY. The CDR3 reads in full as CASSLTGGSQNTLYF. The chain carries TRBV3 and TRBJ2-4; 9 bases map to TRBD2. With the read ending 1 residue before the CDR3 end, the germline J gene is used to fill in that end. The germline gives CDR1 SNHLY, CDR2 FYNGKV (reference sequence). V shed 2 bases and J 0 bases; nucleotides not matched to a gene: 0. The CDR3 has 15 residues.

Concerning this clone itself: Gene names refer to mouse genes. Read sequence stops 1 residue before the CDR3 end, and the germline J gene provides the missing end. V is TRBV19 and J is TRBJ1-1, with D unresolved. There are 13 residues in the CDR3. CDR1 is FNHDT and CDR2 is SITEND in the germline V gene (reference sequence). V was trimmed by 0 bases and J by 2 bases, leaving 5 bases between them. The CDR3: CASSIDSNTEVFF. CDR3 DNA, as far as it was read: TGTGCCAGCAGTATAGACAGCAACACAGAAGTCTTC.

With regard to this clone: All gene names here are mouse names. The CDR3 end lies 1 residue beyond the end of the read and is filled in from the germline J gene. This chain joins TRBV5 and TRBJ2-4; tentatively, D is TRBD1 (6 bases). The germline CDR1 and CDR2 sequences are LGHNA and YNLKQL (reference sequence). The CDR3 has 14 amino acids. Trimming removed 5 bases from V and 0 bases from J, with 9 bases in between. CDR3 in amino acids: CASSWTDSQNTLYF. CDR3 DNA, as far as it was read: TGTGCCAGCAGCTGGACAGATAGTCAAAACACCTTGTAC.

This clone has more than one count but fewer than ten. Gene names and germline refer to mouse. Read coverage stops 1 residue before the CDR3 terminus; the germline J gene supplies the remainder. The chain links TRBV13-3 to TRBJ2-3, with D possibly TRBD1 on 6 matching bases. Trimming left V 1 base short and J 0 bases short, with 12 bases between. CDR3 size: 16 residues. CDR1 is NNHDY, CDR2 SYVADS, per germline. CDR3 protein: CASSDRAGDSAETLYF. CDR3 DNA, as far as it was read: TGTGCCAGCAGTGATAGGGCAGGGGATAGTGCAGAAACGCTGTAT.

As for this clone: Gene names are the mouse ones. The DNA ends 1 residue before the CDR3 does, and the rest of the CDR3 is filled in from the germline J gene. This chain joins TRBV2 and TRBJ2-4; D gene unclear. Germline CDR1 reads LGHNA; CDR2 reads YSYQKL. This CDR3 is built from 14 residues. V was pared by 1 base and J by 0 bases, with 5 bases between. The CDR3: CASSQGGSQNTLYF. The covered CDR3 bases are TGTGCCAGCAGCCAAGGGGGTAGTCAAAACACCTTGTAC.

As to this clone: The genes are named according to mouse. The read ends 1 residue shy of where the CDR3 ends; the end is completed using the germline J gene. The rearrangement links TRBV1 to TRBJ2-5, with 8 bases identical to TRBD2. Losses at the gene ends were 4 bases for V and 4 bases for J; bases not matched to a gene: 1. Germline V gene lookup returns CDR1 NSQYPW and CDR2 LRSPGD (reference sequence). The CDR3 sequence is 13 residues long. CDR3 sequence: CTCSDWGKDTQYF. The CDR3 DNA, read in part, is TGCACCTGCAGTGACTGGGGGAAAGACACCCAGTAC.

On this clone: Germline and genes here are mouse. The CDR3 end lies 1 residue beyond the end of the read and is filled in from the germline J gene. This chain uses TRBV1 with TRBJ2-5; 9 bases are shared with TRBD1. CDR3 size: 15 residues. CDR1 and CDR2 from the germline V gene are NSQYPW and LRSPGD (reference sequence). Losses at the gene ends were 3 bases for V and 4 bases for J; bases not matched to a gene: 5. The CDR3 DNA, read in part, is TGCACCTGCAGTGCCCACGGGACAGGGAAAGACACCCAGTAC. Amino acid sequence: CTCSAHGTGKDTQY. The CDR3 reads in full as CTCSAHGTGKDTQYF.

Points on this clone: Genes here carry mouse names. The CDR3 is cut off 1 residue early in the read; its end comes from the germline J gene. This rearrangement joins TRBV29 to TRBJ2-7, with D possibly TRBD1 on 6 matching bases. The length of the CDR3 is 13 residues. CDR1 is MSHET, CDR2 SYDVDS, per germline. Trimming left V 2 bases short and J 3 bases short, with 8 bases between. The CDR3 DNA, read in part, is TGTGCTAGCAGTTTACAGGGGCTCTATGAACAGTAC. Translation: CASSLQGLYEQY. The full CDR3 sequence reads CASSLQGLYEQYF.

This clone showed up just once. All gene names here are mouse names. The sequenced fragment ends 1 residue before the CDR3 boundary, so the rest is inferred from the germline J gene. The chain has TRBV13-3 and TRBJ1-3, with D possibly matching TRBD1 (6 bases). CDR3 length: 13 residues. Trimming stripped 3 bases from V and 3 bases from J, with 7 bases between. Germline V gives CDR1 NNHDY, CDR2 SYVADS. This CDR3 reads CASSGGGGNTLYF. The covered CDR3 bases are TGTGCCAGCAGTGGAGGGGGTGGAAATACGCTCTAT.

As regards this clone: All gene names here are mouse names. The CDR3: CTCSADRTGGEDTQYF. The sequenced CDR3 bases are TGCACCTGCAGTGCAGATAGGACTGGGGGGGAAGACACCCAGTAC. The chain employs TRBV1 and TRBJ2-5; 12 nucleotides match TRBD2. The read ends 1 residue early relative to the CDR3; the germline J gene fills the gap. CDR3 length: 16 residues. CDR1 is NSQYPW and CDR2 is LRSPGD in the germline V gene (reference sequence). With 0 bases clipped from V and 4 bases from J, the junction kept 2 bases outside the gene matches.

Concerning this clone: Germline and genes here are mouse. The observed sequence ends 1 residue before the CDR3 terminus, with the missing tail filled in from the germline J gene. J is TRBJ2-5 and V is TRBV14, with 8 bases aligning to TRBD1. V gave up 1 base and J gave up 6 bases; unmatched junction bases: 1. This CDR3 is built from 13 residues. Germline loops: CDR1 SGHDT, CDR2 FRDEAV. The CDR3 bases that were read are TGTGCCAGCAGTTTCCACAGGGGGGACACCCAGTAC. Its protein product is CASSFHRGDTQY. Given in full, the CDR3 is CASSFHRGDTQYF.

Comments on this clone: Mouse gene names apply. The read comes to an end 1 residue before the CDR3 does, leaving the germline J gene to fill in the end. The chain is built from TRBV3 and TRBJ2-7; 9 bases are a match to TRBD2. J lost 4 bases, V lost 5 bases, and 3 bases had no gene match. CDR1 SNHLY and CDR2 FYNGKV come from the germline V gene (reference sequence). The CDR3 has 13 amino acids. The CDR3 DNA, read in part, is TGTGCCAGCAGCGCGGGACTGGGATATGAACAGTAC. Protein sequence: CASSAGLGYEQY. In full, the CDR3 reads CASSAGLGYEQYF.

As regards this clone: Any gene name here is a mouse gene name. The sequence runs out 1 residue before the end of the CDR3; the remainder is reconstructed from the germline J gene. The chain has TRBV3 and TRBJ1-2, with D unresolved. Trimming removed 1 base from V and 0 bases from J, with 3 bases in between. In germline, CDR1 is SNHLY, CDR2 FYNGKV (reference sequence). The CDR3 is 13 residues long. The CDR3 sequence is CASSLEPNSDYTF. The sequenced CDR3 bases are TGTGCCAGCAGCTTAGAACCAAACTCCGACTACACC.

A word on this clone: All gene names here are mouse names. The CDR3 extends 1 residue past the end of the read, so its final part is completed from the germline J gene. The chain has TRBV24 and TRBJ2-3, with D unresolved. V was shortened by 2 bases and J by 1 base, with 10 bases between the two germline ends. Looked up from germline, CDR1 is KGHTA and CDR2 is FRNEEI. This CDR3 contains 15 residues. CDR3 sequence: CASSLRGEGAETLYF. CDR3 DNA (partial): TGTGCCAGCAGTCTGCGGGGAGAGGGTGCAGAAACGCTGTAT.